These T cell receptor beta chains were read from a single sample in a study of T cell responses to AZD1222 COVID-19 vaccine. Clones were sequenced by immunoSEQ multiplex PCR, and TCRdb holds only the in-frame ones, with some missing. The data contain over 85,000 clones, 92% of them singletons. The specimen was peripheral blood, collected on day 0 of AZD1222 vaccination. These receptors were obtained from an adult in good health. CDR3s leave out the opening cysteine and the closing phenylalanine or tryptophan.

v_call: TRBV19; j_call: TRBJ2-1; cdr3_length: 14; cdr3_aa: ASSPGSGGAFNEQF
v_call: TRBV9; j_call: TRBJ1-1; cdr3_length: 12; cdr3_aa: ASSPSTLDTEAF
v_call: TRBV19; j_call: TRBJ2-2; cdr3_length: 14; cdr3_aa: ASSIVGTGRTGELF
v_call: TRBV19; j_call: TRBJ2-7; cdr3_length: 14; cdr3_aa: ASSSPGRTFRNEQY
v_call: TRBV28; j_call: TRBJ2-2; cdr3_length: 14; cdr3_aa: ASSSFAGAGTGELF
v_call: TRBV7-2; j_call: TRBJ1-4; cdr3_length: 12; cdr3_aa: ASSAGGPNEKLF
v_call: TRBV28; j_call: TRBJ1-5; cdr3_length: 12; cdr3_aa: ASSLEQGNQPQH
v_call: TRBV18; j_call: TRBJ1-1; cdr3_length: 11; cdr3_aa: ASSQGKNTEAF
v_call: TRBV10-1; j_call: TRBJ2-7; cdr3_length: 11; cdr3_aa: ASSEGYSYEQY
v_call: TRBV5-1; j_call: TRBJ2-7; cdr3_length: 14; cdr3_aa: ASSLRGTPSSYEQY
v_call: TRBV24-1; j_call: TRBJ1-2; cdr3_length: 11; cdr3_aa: ATRGQGLGGYT
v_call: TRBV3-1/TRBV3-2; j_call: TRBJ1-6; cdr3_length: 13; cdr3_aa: ASSQDAGFDSPLH
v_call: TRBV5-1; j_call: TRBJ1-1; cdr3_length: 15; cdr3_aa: ASSRGTGAPSNTEAF
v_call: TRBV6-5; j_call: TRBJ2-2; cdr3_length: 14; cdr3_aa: ASSFSGTGNTGELF
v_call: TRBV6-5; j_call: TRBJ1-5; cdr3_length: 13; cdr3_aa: ASIWGFERNQPQH
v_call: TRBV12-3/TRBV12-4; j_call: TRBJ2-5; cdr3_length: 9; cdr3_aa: ASSLMETQY
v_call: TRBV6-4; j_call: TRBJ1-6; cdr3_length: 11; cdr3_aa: ASSNGYGGPLH
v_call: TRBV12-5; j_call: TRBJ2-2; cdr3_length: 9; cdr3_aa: ASGFSGELF
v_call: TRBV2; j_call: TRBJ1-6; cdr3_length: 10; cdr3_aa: ASGQGVSPLH
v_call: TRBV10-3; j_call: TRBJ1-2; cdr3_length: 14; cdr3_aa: AISESGTGPPYGYT
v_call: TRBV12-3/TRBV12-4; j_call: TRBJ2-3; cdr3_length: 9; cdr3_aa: ASGIADTQY
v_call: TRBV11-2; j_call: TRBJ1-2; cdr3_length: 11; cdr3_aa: ASSPMDGYGYT
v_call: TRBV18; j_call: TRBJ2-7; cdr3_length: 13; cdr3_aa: ASSPPPGGINEQY
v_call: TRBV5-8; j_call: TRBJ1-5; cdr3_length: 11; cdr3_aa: ASSLVRAQPQH
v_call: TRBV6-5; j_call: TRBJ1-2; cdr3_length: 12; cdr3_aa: ASRGRARGYGYT
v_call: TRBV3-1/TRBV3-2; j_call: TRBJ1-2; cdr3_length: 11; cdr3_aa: ASSQIYNYGYT
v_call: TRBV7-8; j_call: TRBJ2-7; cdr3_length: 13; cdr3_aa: ASSPGGDVAYEQY